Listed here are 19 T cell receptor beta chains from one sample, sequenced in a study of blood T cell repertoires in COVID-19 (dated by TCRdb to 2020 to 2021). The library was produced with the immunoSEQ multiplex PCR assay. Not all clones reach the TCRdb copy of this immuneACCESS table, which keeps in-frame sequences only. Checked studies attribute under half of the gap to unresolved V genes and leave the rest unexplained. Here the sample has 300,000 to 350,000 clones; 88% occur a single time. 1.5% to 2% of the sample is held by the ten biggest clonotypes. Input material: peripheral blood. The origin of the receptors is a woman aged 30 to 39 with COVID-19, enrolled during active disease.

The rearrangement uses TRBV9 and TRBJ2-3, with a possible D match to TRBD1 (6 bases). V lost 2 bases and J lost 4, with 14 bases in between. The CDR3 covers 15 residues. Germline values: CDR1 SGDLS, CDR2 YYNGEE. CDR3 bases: TGTGCCAGCAGCGTCCTGAGTCAGGGGTCAGATACGCAGTATTTT. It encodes CASSVLSQGSDTQYF.

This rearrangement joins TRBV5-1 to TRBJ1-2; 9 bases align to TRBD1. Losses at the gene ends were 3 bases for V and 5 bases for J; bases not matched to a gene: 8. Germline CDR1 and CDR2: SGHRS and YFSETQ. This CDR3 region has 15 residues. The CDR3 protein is CASSSGQGSIYGYTF. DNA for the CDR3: TGCGCCAGCAGCTCAGGACAGGGGAGTATATATGGCTACACCTTC. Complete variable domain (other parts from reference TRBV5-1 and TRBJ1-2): KAGVTQTPRYLIKTRGQQVTLSCSPISGHRSVSWYQQTPGQGLQFLFEYFSETQRNKGNFPGRFSGRQFSNSRSEMNVSTLELGDSALYLCASSSGQGSIYGYTFGSGTRLTVV.

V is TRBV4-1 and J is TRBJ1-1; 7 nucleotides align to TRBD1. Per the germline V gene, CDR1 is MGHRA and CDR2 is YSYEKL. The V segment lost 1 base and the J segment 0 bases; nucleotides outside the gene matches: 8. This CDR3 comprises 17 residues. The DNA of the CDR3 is TGCGCCAGCAGCCAAGGCGTACAGGGGCGGTTGAACACTGAAGCTTTCTTT. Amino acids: CASSQGVQGRLNTEAFF.

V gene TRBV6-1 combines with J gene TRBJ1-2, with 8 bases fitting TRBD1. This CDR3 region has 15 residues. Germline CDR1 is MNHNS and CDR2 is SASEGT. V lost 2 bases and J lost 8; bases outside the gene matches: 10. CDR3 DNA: TGTGCCAGCAGTGAAAGGGGCGGACAGGGCGAGGGCTACACCTTC. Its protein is CASSERGGQGEGYTF.

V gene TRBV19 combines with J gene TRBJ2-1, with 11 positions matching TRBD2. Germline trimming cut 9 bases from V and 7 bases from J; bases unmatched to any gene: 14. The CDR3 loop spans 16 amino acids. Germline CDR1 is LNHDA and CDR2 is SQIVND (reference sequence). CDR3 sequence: CASNSLGTSGLNEQFF. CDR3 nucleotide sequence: TGTGCCAGCAACTCACTCGGGACTAGCGGTCTGAATGAGCAGTTCTTC.

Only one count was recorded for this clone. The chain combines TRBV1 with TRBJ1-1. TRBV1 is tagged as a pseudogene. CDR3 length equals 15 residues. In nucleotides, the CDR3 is TGCACCAGCAGCCCCCGGAGGGGAAAGGACGCTGAAGCTTTCTTT. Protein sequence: CTSSPRRGKDAEAFF.

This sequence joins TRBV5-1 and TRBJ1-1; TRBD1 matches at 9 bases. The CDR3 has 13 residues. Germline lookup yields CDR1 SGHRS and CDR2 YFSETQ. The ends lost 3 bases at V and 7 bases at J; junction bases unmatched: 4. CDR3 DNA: TGCGCCAGCAGCTGGGGACAGGGAGTTGAAGCTTTCTTT. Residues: CASSWGQGVEAFF.

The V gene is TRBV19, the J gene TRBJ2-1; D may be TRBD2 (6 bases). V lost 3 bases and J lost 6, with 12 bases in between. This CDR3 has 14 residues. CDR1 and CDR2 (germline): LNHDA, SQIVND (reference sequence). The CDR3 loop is CASSITGGANEQFF. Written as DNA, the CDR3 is TGTGCCAGTAGTATCACCGGAGGGGCCAATGAGCAGTTCTTC.

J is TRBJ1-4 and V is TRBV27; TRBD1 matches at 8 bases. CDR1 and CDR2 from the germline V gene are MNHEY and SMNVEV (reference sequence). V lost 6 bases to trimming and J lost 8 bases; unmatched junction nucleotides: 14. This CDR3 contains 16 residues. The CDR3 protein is CASRRSDRVYEEKLFF. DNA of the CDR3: TGTGCCAGCAGACGATCGGACAGGGTTTACGAGGAAAAACTGTTTTTT.

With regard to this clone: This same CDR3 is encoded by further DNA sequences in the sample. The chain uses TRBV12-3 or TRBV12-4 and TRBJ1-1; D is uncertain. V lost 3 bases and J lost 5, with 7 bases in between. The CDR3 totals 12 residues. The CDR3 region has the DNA TGTGCCAGCAGTTTTTCGGGGACTGAAGCTTTCTTT. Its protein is CASSFSGTEAFF.

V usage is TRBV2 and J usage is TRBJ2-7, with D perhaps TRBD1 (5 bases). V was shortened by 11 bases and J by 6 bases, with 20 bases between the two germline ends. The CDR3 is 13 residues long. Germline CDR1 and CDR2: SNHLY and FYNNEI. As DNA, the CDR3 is TGTGCCGGGGCGGTGGAACATACGGGCGAGCAGTACGTC. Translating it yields CAGAVEHTGEQYV.

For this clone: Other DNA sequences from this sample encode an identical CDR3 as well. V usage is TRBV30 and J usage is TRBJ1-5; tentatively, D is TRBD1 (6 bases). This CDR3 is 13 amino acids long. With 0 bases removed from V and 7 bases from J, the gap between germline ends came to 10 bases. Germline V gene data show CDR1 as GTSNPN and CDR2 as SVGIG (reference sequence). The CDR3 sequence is CAWSVQGGQPQHF. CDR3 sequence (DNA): TGTGCCTGGAGTGTACAGGGCGGCCAGCCCCAGCATTTT.

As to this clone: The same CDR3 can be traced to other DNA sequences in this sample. CDR3 loop: CASSLGQGSYEQYF. The CDR3 nucleotides read TGCGCCAGCAGCTTGGGTCAGGGCAGCTACGAGCAGTACTTC. The chain couples TRBV5-1 to TRBJ2-7, with D possibly matching TRBD1 (5 bases). This CDR3 spans 14 amino acids. Trimming stripped 0 bases from V and 3 bases from J, with 10 bases between. Germline loops: CDR1 SGHRS, CDR2 YFSETQ.

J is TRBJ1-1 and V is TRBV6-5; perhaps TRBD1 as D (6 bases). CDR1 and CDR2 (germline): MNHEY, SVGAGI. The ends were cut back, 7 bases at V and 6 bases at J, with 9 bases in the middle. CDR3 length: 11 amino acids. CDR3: CASTGTSEAFF. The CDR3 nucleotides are TGTGCCAGCACCGGGACATCTGAAGCTTTCTTT.

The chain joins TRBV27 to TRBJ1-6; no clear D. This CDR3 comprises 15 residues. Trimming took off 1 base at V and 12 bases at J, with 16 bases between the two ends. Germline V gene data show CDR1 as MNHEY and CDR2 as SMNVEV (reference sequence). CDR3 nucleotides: TGTGCCAGCAGTTTATACCCCGAGGGTGGAGAACCCCTCCACTTT. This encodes CASSLYPEGGEPLHF.

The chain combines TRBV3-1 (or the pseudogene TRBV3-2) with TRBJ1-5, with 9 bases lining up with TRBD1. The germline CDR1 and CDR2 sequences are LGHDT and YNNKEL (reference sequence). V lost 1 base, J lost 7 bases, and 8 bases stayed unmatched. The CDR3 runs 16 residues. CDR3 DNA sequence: TGTGCCAGCAGCCAAGGTTATACAGGGGGCCAGCAGCCCCAGCATTTT. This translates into CASSQGYTGGQQPQHF.

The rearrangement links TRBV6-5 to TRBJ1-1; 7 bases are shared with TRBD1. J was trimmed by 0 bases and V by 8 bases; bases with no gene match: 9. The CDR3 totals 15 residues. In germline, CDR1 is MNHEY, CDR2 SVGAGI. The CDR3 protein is CASHRDSRMNTEAFF. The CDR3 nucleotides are TGTGCCAGCCATCGGGACAGTAGGATGAACACTGAAGCTTTCTTT.

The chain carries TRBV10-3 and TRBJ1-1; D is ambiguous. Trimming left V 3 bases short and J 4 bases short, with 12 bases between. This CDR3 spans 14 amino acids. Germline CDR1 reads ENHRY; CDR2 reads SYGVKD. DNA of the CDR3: TGTGCCATCAGTGATCCGGGAGGTGGCACTGAAGCTTTCTTT. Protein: CAISDPGGGTEAFF.

CDR3 amino acids: CASSEGGQGNEAFF. The CDR3 bases are TGTGCCAGCAGTGAGGGGGGACAGGGGAATGAAGCTTTCTTT. This rearrangement joins TRBV2 to TRBJ1-1; TRBD1 agrees at 10 bases. The CDR3 has 14 amino acids. Per the germline V gene, CDR1 is SNHLY and CDR2 is FYNNEI. Trimming removed 3 bases from V and 7 bases from J; junction bases left unmatched: 5.